The 6 T cell receptor beta chains given below trace back to one sample, sequenced in a study of beta chain features in type 1 diabetes. Their recognized antigens are unknown. All of the isolated RNA was reverse transcribed, so expressed TCRB transcripts were sequenced. Produced via immunoSEQ multiplex PCR; TCRdb's table is partial and in-frame only. The sample lists some 240,000 clones, roughly 17% occurring once. Study outcomes and limitations: There was a moderate but significant shortening of TCRB CDR3s in all four CD4+ subsets of Type 1 diabetes patients.

Sequencing was carried out using naive CD4+ T cells from blood. These receptors all come from a man between 25 and 39 years old with type 1 diabetes.

This clone was found a few times. The chain is built from TRBV30 and TRBJ2-2; D perhaps matches TRBD1 (6 bases). Germline CDR1 is GTSNPN and CDR2 is SVGIG (reference sequence). The CDR3 totals 13 residues. Trimming took 3 bases from V and 3 from J, leaving 8 bases between them. CDR3 amino acids: CAWRRTDTGELFF. The CDR3 bases are TGTGCCTGGAGGAGGACAGACACCGGGGAGCTGTTTTTT.

The chain carries TRBV4-2 and TRBJ2-3, with 9 bases matching TRBD2. Germline CDR1 is LGHNA and CDR2 is YNFKEQ. V lost 1 base, J lost 1 base, and 3 bases stayed unmatched. This CDR3 spans 16 amino acids. The CDR3 bases are TGTGCCAGCAGCCAAGGCCAGCGGGGGGGCACAGATACGCAGTATTTT. Amino acids: CASSQGQRGGTDTQYF.

The chain carries TRBV7-9 and TRBJ2-4; a possible D gene is TRBD1 (6 bases). The germline gives CDR1 SEHNR, CDR2 FQNEAQ (reference sequence). V was clipped by 5 bases and J by 4 bases, with 15 bases between them. The CDR3 is 15 residues long. The CDR3 is CASSLAGTPKNIQYF. CDR3 nucleotide sequence: TGTGCCAGCAGCCTCGCCGGGACACCAAAAAACATTCAGTACTTC.

This sequence joins TRBV4-3 and TRBJ2-1; possibly TRBD2 for D (6 bases). The V gene lost 1 base and the J gene lost 2 bases, with 15 bases spanning the gap. The CDR3 is 17 amino acids. Germline CDR1 and CDR2: LGHNA and YSLEER. The CDR3 DNA is TGCGCCAGCAGCCAAGTGGAGGGCAGCTACACCTACAATGAGCAGTTCTTC. This codes for CASSQVEGSYTYNEQFF.

A few counts support this clone. The chain uses TRBV7-2 and TRBJ1-1; D is undetermined. V dropped 2 bases and J dropped 3 bases, with 1 base sitting between them. From germline, CDR1 is SGHTA and CDR2 FQGNSA. The CDR3 totals 11 residues. The CDR3 DNA reads as TGTGCCAGCAGCTTATACACTGAAGCTTTCTTT. Translated: CASSLYTEAFF.

This chain connects TRBV7-9 to TRBJ1-1; D is ambiguous. The CDR3 length is 14 residues. The V gene lost 1 base and the J gene lost 4 bases, with 10 bases spanning the gap. The germline CDR1 and CDR2 sequences are SEHNR and FQNEAQ (reference sequence). Written as DNA, the CDR3 is TGTGCCAGCAGCTTAGACTGGGAGGGCACTGAAGCTTTCTTT. Translating gives CASSLDWEGTEAFF.